This T cell receptor beta chain came from a study of T-cell memory formation after mild COVID-19. Study-wide points: Nothing showed for sure that second-wave clones peaking on day 37 were SARS-CoV-2 specific.

Each CDR3 protein gets one entry after TCRdb re-called the 5' RACE reads with MiXCR. The profile covers about 470,000 distinct CDR3 sequences, with 20% to 30% appearing a single time and roughly an eighth taken by the ten largest. Turning to this clonotype: Its antigen is not known.

Germline assignment: CDR1 SEHNR and CDR2 FQNEAQ (reference sequence). The CDR3 is made up of 15 amino acids. V trimming: 3 bases; J trimming: 2 bases; junction bases outside the gene matches: 5. This rearrangement joins TRBV7-9 to TRBJ2-7; 9 bases line up with TRBD2. Specimen: PBMCs or a T cell subset sorted from them (not recorded which). This clonotype originated in an adult woman who had mild COVID-19 (a few samples of this study predate the infection). Cell type and time point are not known. The CDR3 here is CASSFAGGMTYEQYF. The CDR3 DNA reads as TGTGCCAGCAGCTTCGCGGGGGGGATGACCTACGAGCAGTACTTC.